These 27 T cell receptor beta chains were all obtained from the same sample, sequenced in a study of T cells in Graves' hyperthyroidism and ophthalmopathy. RNA transcripts gave rise to amplified TCR beta CDR3 regions. Initially, a first-round RT-PCR of the TCR CDR3 employed the HTBI primer set. TCRdb redid the calling of the multiplex PCR reads with MiXCR, one entry per CDR3 protein. The sample lists 550,000 to 700,000 distinct CDR3 sequences; about 14% were seen once. Material for sequencing was blood. These TCRs come from a woman in her 40s with Graves' ophthalmopathy.

This clonotype appeared many times. The CDR3 DNA is TGTGCCTGGAGTTCCCAGGAACTTGGAGGCTACACCTTC. As protein: CAWSSQELGGYTF. V usage is TRBV30 and J usage is TRBJ1-2; D remains unclear. V shed 2 bases and J shed 8 bases, with 15 bases lying between them. The CDR3 has 13 residues. The germline CDR1 and CDR2 sequences are GTSNPN and SVGIG (reference sequence).

The V and J genes are TRBV19 and TRBJ2-5, with 9 bases matching TRBD2. The CDR3 has 13 amino acids. The V gene's germline CDR1 is LNHDA and CDR2 SQIVND (reference sequence). With V trimmed by 8 bases and J by 3 bases, 4 bases remained unmatched. The CDR3 reads CASAIAGEETQYF. CDR3 nucleotides: TGTGCCAGTGCCATAGCGGGGGAAGAGACCCAGTACTTC.

The chain has TRBV5-1 and TRBJ1-2, with D perhaps matching TRBD1 (5 bases). Germline V gene lookup returns CDR1 SGHRS and CDR2 YFSETQ. Trimming took off 4 bases at V and 0 bases at J, with 10 bases between the two ends. The length of the CDR3 is 14 residues. CDR3 amino acids: CASSPEGANYGYTF. The DNA for the CDR3 is TGCGCCAGCAGCCCCGAAGGGGCTAACTATGGCTACACCTTC. Full variable domain (missing parts from reference TRBV5-1 and TRBJ1-2): KAGVTQTPRYLIKTRGQQVTLSCSPISGHRSVSWYQQTPGQGLQFLFEYFSETQRNKGNFPGRFSGRQFSNSRSEMNVSTLELGDSALYLCASSPEGANYGYTFGSGTRLTVV.

At least ten counts were recorded for this clonotype. A clone one base away is much larger, so this may be a read error. CDR3 amino acids: CASSQGWTDVMNTEAFF. The CDR3 nucleotides read TGTGCCAGCAGTCAGGGATGGACAGATGTTATGAACACTGAAGCTTTCTTT. J is TRBJ1-1 and V is TRBV12-3 or TRBV12-4; D might be TRBD1 (6 bases). The ends were cut back, 5 bases at V and 0 bases at J, with 19 bases in the middle. This CDR3 comprises 17 residues.

In its sample, this clonotype was seen many times. This chain uses TRBV6-5 with TRBJ2-5; 7 bases line up with TRBD2. This CDR3 is 15 amino acids long. The V segment lost 0 bases and the J segment 4 bases; nucleotides outside the gene matches: 5. The germline gives CDR1 MNHEY, CDR2 SVGAGI. The chain's CDR3 is CASSYSAGVGETQYF. CDR3 in DNA: TGTGCCAGCAGTTACTCCGCGGGAGTGGGAGAGACCCAGTACTTC.

The chain carries TRBV2 and TRBJ2-7; the match to TRBD1 covers 7 bases. The CDR3 loop spans 16 amino acids. V was clipped by 3 bases and J by 0 bases; unmatched bases: 8. Germline values: CDR1 SNHLY, CDR2 FYNNEI. The CDR3 reads CASSESAGTASYEQYF. The CDR3 nucleotides read TGTGCCAGCAGTGAGTCTGCCGGGACAGCCTCCTACGAGCAGTACTTC.

The V gene is TRBV27, the J gene TRBJ2-6, with 9 bases aligning to TRBD1. The CDR3 loop spans 17 amino acids. The junction had 2 bases not matched to a gene; V was cut back by 2 bases and J by 0 bases. CDR1 is MNHEY, CDR2 SMNVEV, per germline (reference sequence). CDR3 coding DNA: TGTGCCAGCAGTTTAGGACAGGGGAGCTCTGGGGCCAACGTCCTGACTTTC. Translating it yields CASSLGQGSSGANVLTF. Full variable domain (rest looked up from reference TRBV27 and TRBJ2-6): EAQVTQNPRYLITVTGKKLTVTCSQNMNHEYMSWYRQDPGLGLRQIYYSMNVEVTDKGDVPEGYKVSRKEKRNFPLILESPSPNQTSLYFCASSLGQGSSGANVLTFGAGSRLTVL.

V gene TRBV13 combines with J gene TRBJ2-1; maybe TRBD1 (6 bases). The V gene lost 3 bases and the J gene lost 9 bases, with 27 bases spanning the gap. This CDR3 contains 18 residues. CDR1 is PRHDT and CDR2 is FYEKMQ in the germline V gene (reference sequence). The CDR3 DNA follows: TGTGCCAGCAGCTTTACTATGGGGGCCCCTCTCTTGGAGTCTGAGCAGTTCTTC. Protein sequence: CASSFTMGAPLLESEQFF.

This clonotype was seen a few times. This rearrangement joins TRBV13 to TRBJ1-2; D remains ambiguous. Germline V gene sequence: CDR1 PRHDT, CDR2 FYEKMQ (reference sequence). The CDR3 spans 15 residues. V lost 5 bases and J 7 bases, leaving 20 bases between the germline ends. The CDR3 DNA reads as TGTGCCAGCAGCCAAAGGCACCAGTGGATGGGTGGCTACACCTTC. This gives the protein CASSQRHQWMGGYTF.

This clonotype occurred many times. The chain recombines TRBV13 with TRBJ1-3; perhaps TRBD1 as D (5 bases). Looked up from germline, CDR1 is PRHDT and CDR2 is FYEKMQ (reference sequence). With 3 bases removed from V and 0 bases from J, the gap between germline ends came to 15 bases. This CDR3 contains 17 residues. CDR3 region: CASSFRGSGSSGNTIYF. In nucleotides, the CDR3 is TGTGCCAGCAGCTTTCGGGGGAGTGGGAGCTCTGGAAACACCATATATTTT.

V is TRBV30 and J is TRBJ1-6; 8 nucleotides align to TRBD1. The CDR3 is 13 amino acids. Losses at the gene ends were 5 bases for V and 4 bases for J; bases not matched to a gene: 1. Germline-derived CDR1 and CDR2 are GTSNPN and SVGIG (reference sequence). CDR3 residues: CAWRTGYNSPLHF. DNA of the CDR3: TGTGCCTGGCGGACAGGGTATAATTCACCCCTCCACTTT. The variable domain in full, with the rest retrieved from reference TRBV30 and TRBJ1-6, is SQTIHQWPATLVQPVGSPLSLECTVEGTSNPNLYWYRQAAGRGLQLLFYSVGIGQISSEVPQNLSASRPQDRQFILSSKKLLLSDSGFYLCAWRTGYNSPLHFGNGTRLTVT.

This clonotype was recorded at least ten times. V gene TRBV7-2 combines with J gene TRBJ1-2, with D hard to call. CDR1 is SGHTA and CDR2 is FQGNSA in the germline V gene. V was clipped by 7 bases and J by 5 bases, with 14 bases between them. CDR3 length: 13 amino acids. In nucleotides, the CDR3 is TGTGCCAGCACCCTAATGGCGGAATATGGCTACACCTTC. It is translated as CASTLMAEYGYTF.

This sequence joins TRBV5-5 and TRBJ2-7; D could derive from TRBD1 or TRBD2 (5 bases each). From germline, CDR1 is SGHKS and CDR2 YYEKEE (reference sequence). Trimming took off 0 bases at V and 7 bases at J, with 11 bases between the two ends. The CDR3 totals 13 residues. CDR3 residues: CASSLGGVGEQYF. CDR3 nucleotides: TGTGCCAGCAGCTTGGGAGGGGTCGGGGAGCAGTACTTC. The entire variable domain, with the rest obtained from reference TRBV5-5 and TRBJ2-7, is as follows: DAGVTQSPTHLIKTRGQQVTLRCSPISGHKSVSWYQQVLGQGPQFIFQYYEKEERGRGNFPDRFSARQFPNYSSELNVNALLLGDSALYLCASSLGGVGEQYFGPGTRLTVT.

This clonotype has only a few counts. CDR3 DNA sequence: TGTGCCAGCATAACAGGGCTGTACACTGAAGCTTTCTTT. Translation gives CASITGLYTEAFF. The J gene is TRBJ1-1, the V gene TRBV6-1; maybe TRBD1 (6 bases). The CDR3 extends over 13 amino acids. V was pared by 7 bases and J by 3 bases, with 12 bases between. The germline V gene encodes CDR1 MNHNS and CDR2 SASEGT.

The CDR3 bases are TGTGCCAGCAGCCAGGACAGGGGGGTCACCGGGGAGCTGTTTTTT. Translating it yields CASSQDRGVTGELFF. The V call is TRBV6-2 or TRBV6-3, the J call TRBJ2-2, with 10 bases that match TRBD1. The CDR3 sequence is 15 residues long. V lost 6 bases and J lost 4; bases outside the gene matches: 5. Germline CDR1 and CDR2: MNHEY and SVGEGT.

Ten or more counts support this clonotype. The chain is built from TRBV6-8 and TRBJ1-2, with D perhaps matching TRBD1 (5 bases). The CDR3 length is 16 residues. Between the trimmed V and J ends, which lost 8 bases and 4 bases, there was a span of 23 bases. CDR1 is MNHGY, CDR2 SAAAGT, per germline. The DNA for the CDR3 is TGTGCCAGCTTCCTCCGGGGCCACCCAGGGATCTATGGCTACACCTTC. This translates into CASFLRGHPGIYGYTF.

This clonotype was counted only a few times. CDR3 protein: CASSLRYGATQETQYF. DNA of the CDR3: TGTGCCAGCAGCTTGCGTTATGGGGCCACTCAAGAGACCCAGTACTTC. The chain employs TRBV11-2 and TRBJ2-5, with D possibly matching TRBD1 (5 bases). Germline V gene sequence: CDR1 SGHAT, CDR2 FQNNGV. CDR3 length: 16 residues. V gave up 3 bases and J gave up 2 bases, with 16 bases separating them.

This clonotype has just a few counts. The genes are TRBV2 and TRBJ1-1; D uncertain. Germline V lookup: CDR1 SNHLY, CDR2 FYNNEI. The CDR3 runs 14 residues. The V end was cut by 5 bases, the J end by 0 bases, with 10 bases between. The CDR3 DNA follows: TGTGCCAGCAGTTCAAGGGAGGTGAACACTGAAGCTTTCTTT. It translates to CASSSREVNTEAFF.

The sample holds many counts of this clonotype. The rearrangement links TRBV28 to TRBJ2-5; D may match TRBD1 or TRBD2 (6 bases each). V lost 7 bases and J 2 bases, leaving 17 bases between the germline ends. This CDR3 region has 15 residues. From germline, CDR1 is MDHEN and CDR2 SYDVKM. The CDR3 region is CASTSGDFSQETQYF. In DNA, the CDR3 is TGTGCCAGCACCTCAGGGGACTTCTCGCAAGAGACCCAGTACTTC. Full variable domain (rest looked up from reference TRBV28 and TRBJ2-5): DVKVTQSSRYLVKRTGEKVFLECVQDMDHENMFWYRQDPGLGLRLIYFSYDVKMKEKGDIPEGYSVSREKKERFSLILESASTNQTSMYLCASTSGDFSQETQYFGPGTRLLVL.

Here the CDR3 DNA reads TGTGCCAGCAGCTTACGCGGACTAGCCCAAGAGACCCAGTACTTC. Its protein product is CASSLRGLAQETQYF. The chain carries TRBV7-9 and TRBJ2-5; TRBD2 matches at 8 bases. The CDR3 totals 15 residues. From germline, CDR1 is SEHNR and CDR2 FQNEAQ (reference sequence). With V trimmed by 2 bases and J by 1 base, 3 bases remained unmatched.

This clonotype was seen many times. J is TRBJ2-7 and V is TRBV13, with D possibly being TRBD1 or TRBD2 (5 bases each). V shed 2 bases and J shed 6 bases, with 14 bases lying between them. The CDR3 length is 14 residues. Germline lookup yields CDR1 PRHDT and CDR2 FYEKMQ (reference sequence). CDR3 sequence reads: CASSLFFGAREQYF. The DNA of the CDR3 is TGTGCCAGCAGCTTATTCTTCGGGGCCCGCGAGCAGTACTTC.

This chain joins TRBV19 and TRBJ2-2, with a tentative D call TRBD1 (6 bases). Germline values: CDR1 LNHDA, CDR2 SQIVND (reference sequence). Trimming took off 6 bases at V and 1 base at J, with 12 bases between the two ends. The CDR3 sequence is 15 residues long. CDR3 coding DNA: TGTGCCAGTAGGCCCGGGACAAAGAACACCGGGGAGCTGTTTTTT. This encodes CASRPGTKNTGELFF.

The V gene is TRBV7-9, the J gene TRBJ1-2, with a weak D call TRBD1 (5 bases). The CDR3 covers 13 residues. V was cut by 1 base and J by 8 bases, with 11 bases left in between. Germline-derived CDR1 and CDR2 are SEHNR and FQNEAQ (reference sequence). The CDR3 region has the DNA TGTGCCAGCAGCTTAGGAGGGGCCCTCGGCTACACCTTC. Translation: CASSLGGALGYTF.

At least ten counts were recorded for this clonotype. The V gene is TRBV5-6, the J gene TRBJ1-2; a weak D match, TRBD1 (5 bases). V was clipped by 0 bases and J by 6 bases, with 18 bases between them. This CDR3 comprises 16 residues. Germline V gives CDR1 SGHDT, CDR2 YYEEEE. CDR3 in amino acids: CASSLGASLRGDGYTF. As DNA, the CDR3 is TGTGCCAGCAGCTTGGGTGCCTCCCTCAGAGGGGATGGCTACACCTTC. The full variable domain, completed using reference TRBV5-6 and TRBJ1-2, is DAGVTQSPTHLIKTRGQQVTLRCSPKSGHDTVSWYQQALGQGPQFIFQYYEEEERQRGNFPDRFSGHQFPNYSSELNVNALLLGDSALYLCASSLGASLRGDGYTFGSGTRLTVV.

The sample holds many counts of this clonotype. The chain carries TRBV24-1 and TRBJ2-5, with D perhaps TRBD1 (6 bases). Between the trimmed V and J ends, which lost 4 bases and 3 bases, there was a span of 14 bases. There are 15 residues in the CDR3. Germline assignment: CDR1 KGHDR and CDR2 SFDVKD. The CDR3 region has the DNA TGTGCCACCAGTGAGTCGACAGGCTTCGAAGAGACCCAGTACTTC. Amino acid sequence: CATSESTGFEETQYF.

The J gene is TRBJ2-5, the V gene TRBV30; 13 positions match TRBD2. CDR3 length: 15 residues. Germline trimming cut 2 bases from V and 5 bases from J; bases unmatched to any gene: 5. In germline, CDR1 is GTSNPN, CDR2 SVGIG (reference sequence). The CDR3 here is CAWSPLAGGSETQYF. In DNA form, the CDR3 reads TGTGCCTGGAGTCCACTAGCGGGAGGGTCGGAGACCCAGTACTTC.

This clonotype was detected many times. The chain recombines TRBV7-3 with TRBJ2-2; no reliable D call. CDR3 length: 13 amino acids. V lost 3 bases to trimming and J lost 7 bases, with 9 bases between them. Per germline, CDR1 SGHTA and CDR2 FQGTGA. CDR3 protein: CASSLMRGGELFF. The CDR3 DNA reads TGTGCCAGCAGCTTGATGAGAGGCGGGGAGCTGTTTTTT.